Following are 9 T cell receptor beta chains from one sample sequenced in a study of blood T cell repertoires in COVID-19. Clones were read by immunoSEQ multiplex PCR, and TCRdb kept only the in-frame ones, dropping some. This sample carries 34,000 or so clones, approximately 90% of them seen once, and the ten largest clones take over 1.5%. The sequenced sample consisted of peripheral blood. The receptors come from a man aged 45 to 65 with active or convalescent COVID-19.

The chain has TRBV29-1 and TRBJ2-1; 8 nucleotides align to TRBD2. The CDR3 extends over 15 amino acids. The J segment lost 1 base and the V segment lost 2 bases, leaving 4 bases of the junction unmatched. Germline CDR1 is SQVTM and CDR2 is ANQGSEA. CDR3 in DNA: TGCAGCGTTGAACCTAGCGGGTCGTCCTACAATGAGCAGTTCTTC. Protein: CSVEPSGSSYNEQFF.

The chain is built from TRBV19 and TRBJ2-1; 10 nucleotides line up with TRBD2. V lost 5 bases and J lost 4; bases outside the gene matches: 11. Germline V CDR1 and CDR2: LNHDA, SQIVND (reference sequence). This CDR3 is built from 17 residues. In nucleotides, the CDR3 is TGTGCCAGTAGTCTTCGGGCTAGCGGGAGCAGTTACAATGAGCAGTTCTTC. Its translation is CASSLRASGSSYNEQFF.

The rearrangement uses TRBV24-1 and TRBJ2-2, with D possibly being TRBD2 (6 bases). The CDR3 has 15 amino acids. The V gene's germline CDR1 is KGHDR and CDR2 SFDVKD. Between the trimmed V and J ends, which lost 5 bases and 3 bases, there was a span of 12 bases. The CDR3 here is CATSVGGGDTGELFF. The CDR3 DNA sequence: TGTGCCACCAGTGTGGGGGGAGGAGACACCGGGGAGCTGTTTTTT.

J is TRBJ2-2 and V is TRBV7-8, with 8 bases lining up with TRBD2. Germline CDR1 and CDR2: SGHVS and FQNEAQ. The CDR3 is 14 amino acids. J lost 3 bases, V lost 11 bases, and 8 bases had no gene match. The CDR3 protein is CAAGASGYTGELFF. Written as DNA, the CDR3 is TGTGCCGCGGGTGCTAGCGGGTACACCGGGGAGCTGTTTTTT.

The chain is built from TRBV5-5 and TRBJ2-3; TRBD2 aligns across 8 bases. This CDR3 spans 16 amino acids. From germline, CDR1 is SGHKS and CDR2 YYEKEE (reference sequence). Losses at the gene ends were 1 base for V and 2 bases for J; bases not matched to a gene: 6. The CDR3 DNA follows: TGTGCCAGCAGCTTGATTTTAGCGGGACCCACAGATACGCAGTATTTT. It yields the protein CASSLILAGPTDTQYF.

CDR3 bases: TGTGCCAGCAGCTTCCTCACTAGCGTTGCCGGGGAGCTGTTTTTT. Its translation: CASSFLTSVAGELFF. The J gene is TRBJ2-2, the V gene TRBV7-9; TRBD2 aligns across 7 bases. The CDR3 spans 15 residues. CDR1 SEHNR and CDR2 FQNEAQ come from the germline V gene (reference sequence). Trimming removed 3 bases from V and 6 bases from J; junction bases left unmatched: 7.

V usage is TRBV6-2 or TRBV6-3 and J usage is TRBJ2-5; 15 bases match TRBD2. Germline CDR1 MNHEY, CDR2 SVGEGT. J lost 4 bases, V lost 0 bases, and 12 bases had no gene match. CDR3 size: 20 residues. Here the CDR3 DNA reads TGTGCCAGCAGTTACTCCCGGACTAGCGGGAGGGCCGGGTTACGAGAGACCCAGTACTTC. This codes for CASSYSRTSGRAGLRETQYF.

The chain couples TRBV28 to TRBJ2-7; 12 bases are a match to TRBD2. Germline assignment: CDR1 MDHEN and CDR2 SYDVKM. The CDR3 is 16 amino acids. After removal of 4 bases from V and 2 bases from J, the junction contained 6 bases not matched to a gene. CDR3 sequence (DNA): TGTGCCAGCAGTTCGGGACTAGCGGGTCCTGCCTACGAGCAGTACTTC. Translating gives CASSSGLAGPAYEQYF.

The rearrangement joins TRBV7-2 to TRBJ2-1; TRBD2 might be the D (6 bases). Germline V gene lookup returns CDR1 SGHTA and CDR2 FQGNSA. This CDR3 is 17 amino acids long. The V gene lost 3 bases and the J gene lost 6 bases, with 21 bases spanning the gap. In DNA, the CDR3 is TGTGCCAGCAGCTTGGGTGCCCTTAGGACTACCATCAATGAGCAGTTCTTC. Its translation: CASSLGALRTTINEQFF.